This TCR beta chain is from a study of cytomegalovirus exposure and HLA in healthy donors. J was trimmed by 5 bases and V by 5 bases; bases with no gene match: 3. The CDR3 loop spans 13 amino acids. CDR1 is ENHRY and CDR2 is SYGVKD in the germline V gene. This clone was found once. The protocol was immunoSEQ multiplex PCR, while the TCRdb copy is restricted to in-frame clones and leaves out a portion. Of some 140,000 clones listed, about 87% are singletons. Specimen: PBMCs. The TCR sequence derives from a woman aged 25 to 39 in good health and CMV-seropositive. The gene calls are TRBV10-3 and TRBJ2-7, with TRBD1 identical over 10 bases. The CDR3 DNA reads TGTGCCATCAGTTCGACAGGGGGCGACGAGCAGTACTTC. Translation gives CAISSTGGDEQYF.